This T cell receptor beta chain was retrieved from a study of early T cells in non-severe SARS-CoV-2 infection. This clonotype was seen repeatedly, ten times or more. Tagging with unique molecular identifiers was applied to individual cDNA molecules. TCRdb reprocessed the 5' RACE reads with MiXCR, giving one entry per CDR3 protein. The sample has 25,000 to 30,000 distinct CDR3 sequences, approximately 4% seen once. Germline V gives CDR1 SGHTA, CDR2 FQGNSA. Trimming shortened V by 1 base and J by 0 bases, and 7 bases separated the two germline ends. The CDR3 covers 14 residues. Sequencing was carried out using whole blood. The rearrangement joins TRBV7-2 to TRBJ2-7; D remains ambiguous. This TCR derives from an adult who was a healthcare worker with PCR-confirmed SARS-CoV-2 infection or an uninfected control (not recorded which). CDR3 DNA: TGTGCCAGCAGCTTAGAGTACAGCTCCTACGAGCAGTACTTC. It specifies CASSLEYSSYEQYF.